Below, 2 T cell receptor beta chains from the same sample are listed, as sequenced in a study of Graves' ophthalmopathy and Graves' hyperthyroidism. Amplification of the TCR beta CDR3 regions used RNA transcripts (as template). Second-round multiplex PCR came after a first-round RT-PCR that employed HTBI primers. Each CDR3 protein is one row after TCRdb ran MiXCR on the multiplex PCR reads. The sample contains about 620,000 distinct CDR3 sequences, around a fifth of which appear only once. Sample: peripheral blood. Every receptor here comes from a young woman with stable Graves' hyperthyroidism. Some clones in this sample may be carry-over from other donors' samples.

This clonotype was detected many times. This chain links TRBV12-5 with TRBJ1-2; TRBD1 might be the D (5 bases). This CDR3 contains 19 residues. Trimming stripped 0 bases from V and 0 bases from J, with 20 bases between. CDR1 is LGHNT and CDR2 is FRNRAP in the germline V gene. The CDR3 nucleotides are TGTGCTAGTGGTTTGGTACCCGACTTGGGGGAGTTAGCTAACTATGGCTACACCTTC. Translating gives CASGLVPDLGELANYGYTF.

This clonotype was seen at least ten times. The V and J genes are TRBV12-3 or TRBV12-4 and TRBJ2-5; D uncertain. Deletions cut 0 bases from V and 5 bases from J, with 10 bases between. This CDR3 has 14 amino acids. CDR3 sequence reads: CASSLALQTETQYF. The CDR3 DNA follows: TGTGCCAGCAGTTTAGCGCTCCAGACCGAGACCCAGTACTTC.